This T cell receptor beta chain was found in a study of technical replicates of blood from a few donors. The V and J ends lost 2 bases and 4 bases, in that order; junction bases with no gene match: 1. CDR1 and CDR2 from the germline V gene are SGDLS and YYNGEE. CDR3 size: 13 residues. Sequencing used immunoSEQ multiplex PCR; TCRdb keeps in-frame clones, though not all of them. The sample has tens of thousands of clones, 75% to 95% seen once. The genes are TRBV9 and TRBJ2-7, with 9 bases matching TRBD1. The TCR sequence derives from a human donor in good health. Material for sequencing was T cells isolated from PBMCs. As DNA, the CDR3 is TGTGCCAGCAGCGTCGACAGGGGGTACGAGCAGTACTTC. It codes for CASSVDRGYEQYF.